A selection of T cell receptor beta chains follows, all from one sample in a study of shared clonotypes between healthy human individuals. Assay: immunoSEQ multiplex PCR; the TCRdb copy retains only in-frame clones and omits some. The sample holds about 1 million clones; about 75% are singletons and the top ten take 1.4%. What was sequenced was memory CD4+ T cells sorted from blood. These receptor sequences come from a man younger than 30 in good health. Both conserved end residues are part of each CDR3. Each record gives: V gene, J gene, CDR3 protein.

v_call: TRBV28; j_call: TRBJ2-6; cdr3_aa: CASVPSGANVLTF
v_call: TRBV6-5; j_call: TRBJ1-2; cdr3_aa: CASSPGGGYYGYTF
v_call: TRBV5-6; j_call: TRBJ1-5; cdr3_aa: CASSLGTGAYQPQHF
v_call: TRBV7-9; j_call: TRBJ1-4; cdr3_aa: CASVSEGQGDEKLFF
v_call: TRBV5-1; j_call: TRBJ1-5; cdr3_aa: CASSLSQGDPQHF
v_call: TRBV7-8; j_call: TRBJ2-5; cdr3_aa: CASSPTGRGPMGETQYF
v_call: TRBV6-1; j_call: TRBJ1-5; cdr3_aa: CASRPIRGPNQPQHF
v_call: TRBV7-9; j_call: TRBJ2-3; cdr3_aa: CASSITSGTTDTQYF
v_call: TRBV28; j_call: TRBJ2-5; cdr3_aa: CASRRQGAEYF
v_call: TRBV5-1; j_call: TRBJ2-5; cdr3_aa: CASSLTGGYQETQYF
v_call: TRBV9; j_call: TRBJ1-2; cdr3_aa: CASSVGWTGGDGYTF
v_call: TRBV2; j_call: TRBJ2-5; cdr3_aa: CASSPGQRIQETQYF
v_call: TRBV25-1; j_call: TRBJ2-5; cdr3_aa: CASSSRTAQETQYF
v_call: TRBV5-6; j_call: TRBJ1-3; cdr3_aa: CASTKGRTGTGNTIYF
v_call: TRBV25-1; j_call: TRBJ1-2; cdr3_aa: CASSEVLRGYTF
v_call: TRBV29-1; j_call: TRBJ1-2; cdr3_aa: CSGQTGSGYTF
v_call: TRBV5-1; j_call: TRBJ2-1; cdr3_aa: CASSLIAVGGNEQFF
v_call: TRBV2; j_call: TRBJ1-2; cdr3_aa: CASSGRGTGHYGYTF
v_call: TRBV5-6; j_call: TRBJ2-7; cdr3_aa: CASSLNRREQYF
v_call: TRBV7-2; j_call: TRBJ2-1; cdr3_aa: CASSFEAGYNEQFF
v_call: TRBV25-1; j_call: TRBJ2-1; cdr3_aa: CASSEYKRKQFF
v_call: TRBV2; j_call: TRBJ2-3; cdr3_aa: CAIDRGTDTQYF
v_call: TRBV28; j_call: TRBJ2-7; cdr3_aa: CASSWGGNSYEQYF
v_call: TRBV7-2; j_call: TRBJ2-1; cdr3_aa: CASSPSSYNEQFF
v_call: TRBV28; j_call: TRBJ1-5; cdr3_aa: CASTRGHGREGFQPQHF
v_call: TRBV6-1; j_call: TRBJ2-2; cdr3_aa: CASRAIGATGELFF